This paragraph covers one T cell receptor (beta chain) sequence. What it binds is not known. The record originates from a study of cytomegalovirus exposure and HLA in healthy donors. Study at large: HLA-typed donors contributed about 85 million unique TCRs, which were held in an early data release. Study results and limitations: It was reported that TCR beta sequences correctly inferred the HLA-A and HLA-B alleles for most subjects. Available immune exposure information was restricted to CMV serostatus only. Apparent HLA restriction characterized most CMV-associated TCR beta chains in a later analysis.

Primers: 60 Vbeta forward and 13 Jbeta reverse. Libraries were prepared by immunoSEQ multiplex PCR; TCRdb keeps only in-frame clonotypes and omits some of them. The sample holds roughly 190,000 clones, around 88% seen once. This CDR3 region has 14 residues. Germline V gene data show CDR1 as SGHTA and CDR2 as FQGNSA. V shed 4 bases and J 7 bases; nucleotides not matched to a gene: 7. The TCR comes from a middle-aged man in good health and CMV-seropositive. This chain uses TRBV7-2 with TRBJ2-1, with TRBD1 matching 7 bases. Input material: PBMCs. The CDR3 reads CASSSRATGNEQFF. The DNA for the CDR3 is TGTGCCAGCAGCTCTAGGGCGACAGGGAATGAGCAGTTCTTC.